A selection of T cell receptor beta chains follows, all from one sample in a study of blood T cell repertoires in COVID-19. The assay was immunoSEQ multiplex PCR, and TCRdb's table has in-frame clones only and misses some. The sample has around 240,000 clones; approximately 86% are singletons. Specimen: peripheral blood. The receptor set was obtained from a young woman who had recovered from COVID-19. The CDR3 runs from the conserved cysteine through the conserved F or W. D genes are given only for firm matches. The size of a clone is reported for some rows only, either as once, few or many, or as a class for expanded clones.

TRBD1 | once | TRBJ2-1 | TRBV5-1 | TGCGCCAGCAGCGCTGGTCCTGACAGGGGGCTTTCCTACAATGAGCAGTTCTTC | CASSAGPDRGLSYNEQFF
TRBD1 | - | TRBJ2-1 | TRBV5-4 | TGTGCCAGCAGCTCCGCCGGACAGGGGCGGGGTGAGCAGTTCTTC | CASSSAGQGRGEQFF
TRBD1 | - | TRBJ1-6 | TRBV11-1 | TGTGCCAGCAGCCGACAGGGGGCGAATTCACCCCTCCACTTT | CASSRQGANSPLHF
- | - | TRBJ2-7 | TRBV11-2 | TGTGCCAGCAGCTTGGGCTCAGCAGGGCGCTACGAGCAGTACTTC | CASSLGSAGRYEQYF
- | - | TRBJ1-4 | TRBV15 | TGTGCCACCAGCAGAGGGGGGCCTGAAAAACTGTTTTTT | CATSRGGPEKLFF
TRBD2 | - | TRBJ2-3 | TRBV7-2 | TGTGCCAGCAGCTTTTATTCAAGGACTAGCTGGGCAGATACGCAGTATTTT | CASSFYSRTSWADTQYF
- | - | TRBJ2-5 | TRBV5-4 | TGTGCCAGCACCTCTGGTGGGCCTCAAGAGACCCAGTACTTC | CASTSGGPQETQYF
TRBD1 | - | TRBJ1-1 | TRBV2 | TGTGCCAGCAGTGGACAGGGGGGGAACACTGAAGCTTTCTTT | CASSGQGGNTEAFF
TRBD1 | few | TRBJ1-4 | TRBV19 | TGTGCCAGTAGCACAGACAGGGGGAGAGAAAAACTGTTTTTT | CASSTDRGREKLFF
TRBD1 | few | TRBJ2-1 | TRBV23-1 | TGCGCCTTGAAGGCGGGACAGGGCAACAATGAGCAGTTCTTC | CALKAGQGNNEQFF
TRBD1 | - | TRBJ1-6 | TRBV11-2 | TGTGCCAGCAGCTCGCAGACAGGGCTCTCACCCCTCCACTTT | CASSSQTGLSPLHF
TRBD2 | - | TRBJ2-1 | TRBV2 | TGTGCCAGTTCAACTTGGGGACTAGCGGGTGGGGGCGGTGAGCAGTTCTTC | CASSTWGLAGGGGEQFF
TRBD1 | - | TRBJ2-7 | TRBV7-2 | TGTGCCAGCAGCCCAATACAGGGGCCCAAGGTCTACGAGCAGTACTTC | CASSPIQGPKVYEQYF
- | once | TRBJ1-6 | TRBV7-6 | TGTGCCAGCAGCAACATTAGAGGGTCATACTCCTATAATTCACCCCTCCACTTT | CASSNIRGSYSYNSPLHF
- | - | TRBJ1-5 | TRBV5-1 | TGCGCCAGCAGCTTGGAGGGGAGGAAGGATCAGCCCCAGCATTTT | CASSLEGRKDQPQHF
- | - | TRBJ2-7 | TRBV11-2 | TGTGCCAGCAGCTTGCCCGGGACCTACGAGCAGTACTTC | CASSLPGTYEQYF
TRBD1 | - | TRBJ1-1 | TRBV19 | TGTGCCAGTAGTATAGGAGGACAGGGGAACACTGAAGCTTTCTTT | CASSIGGQGNTEAFF
- | - | TRBJ2-5 | TRBV5-1 | TGCGCCAGCAGCTTGGAGCAGGGTGGAGAGACCCAGTACTTC | CASSLEQGGETQYF
- | - | TRBJ2-1 | TRBV21-1 | TGTGCCAGCAGCAAACCCTCTGTCCCCGGACAGGGAACATACAATGAGCAGTTCTTC | CASSKPSVPGQGTYNEQFF
TRBD1 | once | TRBJ1-2 | TRBV11-2 | TGTGCCAGCAGCTCTGACAGGGGCTATGGCTACACCTTC | CASSSDRGYGYTF
- | - | TRBJ1-4 | TRBV6-5 | TGTGCCAGCAGTTACGGCGGGCCGGACTGGGAACTGTTTTTT | CASSYGGPDWELFF
TRBD2 | - | TRBJ2-3 | TRBV4-3 | TGCGCCAGCAGCCAAGATCCCAGCGGGGGGACCGGCACAGATACGCAGTATTTT | CASSQDPSGGTGTDTQYF